This T cell receptor beta chain was observed in a study of a mutant IDH1 vaccine in newly diagnosed glioma. Background on the study: Treated patients showed a male proportion of around 62%, a female proportion of around 40%, and a mean age of about 44 years. Standard pretreatment was either radiotherapy, temozolomide, or, for most, radiochemotherapy with temozolomide.

The method was immunoSEQ multiplex PCR; TCRdb's version includes in-frame clones alone and lacks a portion of them. Altogether 30,000 or so clones are present, around 79% being singletons, with the ten largest covering roughly a fifth. Trimming took 6 bases from V and 2 from J, leaving 10 bases between them. The CDR3 runs to 13 residues. The V gene's germline CDR1 is MNHEY and CDR2 SVGAGI. Time point: baseline, week 1 (first vaccination visit). Treatment described: pre-vaccination baseline after standard-of-care therapy. Astrocytomas found in donors were new, WHO grade 3 or 4, IDH1-mutant and ATRX-lost.

This specimen was PBMCs, taken from a glioma patient treated with radiotherapy, temozolomide or both. This clonotype was obtained from a young man with glioma. This chain links TRBV6-5 with TRBJ1-1; the D is unclear. CDR3 in amino acids: CASSLDGNTEAFF. DNA of the CDR3: TGTGCCAGCAGCCTCGACGGTAACACTGAAGCTTTCTTT.